This TCR beta chain was observed in a study of blood T cells in healthy people across ages. The sample, roughly 9.5 milliliters of peripheral blood, was drawn from each donor. The length of the CDR3 is 14 residues. Germline V CDR1 and CDR2: SGHTA, FQGTGA. V was shortened by 2 bases and J by 7 bases, with 12 bases between the two germline ends. Through a sample-barcoded 5' primer and a J-beta primer mix, a second PCR was run for roughly 6 to 12 cycles. Every molecule of cDNA carried a tag from a template-switch adaptor with 12 random nucleotides. TCRdb reprocessed the 5' RACE reads via MiXCR and lists one record per CDR3 protein. Of roughly 1,500,000 distinct CDR3 sequences in the sample, about 35% were seen once.

The clonotype originates from a woman aged 25-40 years in good health. This chain joins TRBV7-3 and TRBJ2-1, with D perhaps TRBD2 (6 bases). Sequenced material: blood. This CDR3 reads CASSLADGRNEQFF. CDR3 DNA: TGTGCCAGCAGCTTAGCCGACGGGAGAAATGAGCAGTTCTTC.